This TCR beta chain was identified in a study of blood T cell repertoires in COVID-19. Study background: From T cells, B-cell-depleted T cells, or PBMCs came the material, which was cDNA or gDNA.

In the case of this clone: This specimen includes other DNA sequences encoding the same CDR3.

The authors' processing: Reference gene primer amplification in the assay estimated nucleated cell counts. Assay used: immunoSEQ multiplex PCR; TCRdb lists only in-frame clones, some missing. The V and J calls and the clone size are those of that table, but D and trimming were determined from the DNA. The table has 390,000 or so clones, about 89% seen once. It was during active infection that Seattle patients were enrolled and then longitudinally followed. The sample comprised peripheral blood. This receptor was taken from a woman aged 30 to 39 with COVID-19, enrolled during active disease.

The CDR3 DNA reads TGTGCCAGCTCACCGGGACAGGGACCCGAAAAACTGTTTTTT. Translation gives CASSPGQGPEKLFF. The chain uses TRBV18 and TRBJ1-4; 9 bases map to TRBD1. This CDR3 is built from 14 residues. Germline-derived CDR1 and CDR2 are KGHSH and LQKENI. Trimming removed 3 bases from V and 8 bases from J; junction bases left unmatched: 4.